This passage covers 28 T cell receptor beta chains from one sample sequenced in a study of blood T cells in healthy people across ages. The use of a sample-barcoded 5' primer and a J-beta primer mix characterized a second PCR of roughly 6 to 11 cycles. TCRdb redid the calling of the 5' RACE reads with MiXCR, one entry per CDR3 protein. Counted here are some 1.4 million distinct CDR3 sequences, 42% occurring once; the ten biggest clones make up 7.9%. What was sequenced was blood. The receptors originated from a woman in her late teens or twenties in good health.

The genes are TRBV12-3 or TRBV12-4 and TRBJ2-7, with 7 bases fitting TRBD1. Trimming removed 3 bases from V and 2 bases from J; junction bases left unmatched: 10. The CDR3 has 16 residues. The CDR3 sequence: CASSFERGPWAYEQYF. DNA of the CDR3: TGTGCCAGCAGTTTCGAAAGGGGGCCTTGGGCCTACGAGCAGTACTTC.

The rearrangement joins TRBV2 to TRBJ2-4, with a tentative D call TRBD1 (5 bases). Per the germline V gene, CDR1 is SNHLY and CDR2 is FYNNEI. V was cut by 8 bases and J by 1 base, with 12 bases left in between. CDR3 length: 14 residues. CDR3 nucleotide sequence: TGTGCCAGCCACAGGAGTCTGGCCAAAAACATTCAGTACTTC. Its protein is CASHRSLAKNIQYF.

This sequence joins TRBV6-6 and TRBJ2-1; 8 bases fit TRBD2. Germline V gene sequence: CDR1 MNHNY, CDR2 SVGAGI (reference sequence). The trim removed 6 bases at V and 3 bases at J, leaving 7 bases unmatched. The CDR3 contains 15 residues. CDR3 nucleotides: TGTGCCAGCAGATATATAGCGGGGAGCTACAATGAGCAGTTCTTC. Translating it yields CASRYIAGSYNEQFF.

The rearrangement links TRBV2 to TRBJ2-5; perhaps TRBD1 as D (5 bases). There are 15 residues in the CDR3. Germline V gives CDR1 SNHLY, CDR2 FYNNEI. Written as DNA, the CDR3 is TGTGCTGTCACGAGAGACAGAGGCTTACAAGAGACCCAGTACTTC. Residues: CAVTRDRGLQETQYF. Full variable domain (outside the CDR3, taken from reference TRBV2 and TRBJ2-5): EPEVTQTPSHQVTQMGQEVILRCVPISNHLYFYWYRQILGQKVEFLVSFYNNEISEKSEIFDDQFSVERPDGSNFTLKIRSTKLEDSAMYFCAVTRDRGLQETQYFGPGTRLLVL.

This clonotype has more than one count but fewer than ten. The V call is TRBV29-1, the J call TRBJ2-7, with 11 bases fitting TRBD2. The V gene's germline CDR1 is SQVTM and CDR2 ANQGSEA. The CDR3 runs to 14 residues. V shed 8 bases and J 7 bases; nucleotides not matched to a gene: 13. The CDR3 region is CSCWGTSGPNEQYF. As DNA, the CDR3 is TGCAGCTGCTGGGGGACTAGCGGCCCCAATGAGCAGTACTTC.

The gene calls are TRBV7-9 and TRBJ2-2; tentative D call: TRBD2 (6 bases). This CDR3 contains 16 residues. Trimming shortened V by 0 bases and J by 1 base, and 9 bases separated the two germline ends. The germline V gene has CDR1 SEHNR and CDR2 FQNEAQ (reference sequence). The CDR3, as DNA: TGTGCCAGCAGCTTAGCGATGGGACTGAACACCGGGGAGCTGTTTTTT. This codes for CASSLAMGLNTGELFF.

This clonotype came up a few times. This chain connects TRBV6-1 to TRBJ2-7; 7 nucleotides match TRBD2. V dropped 4 bases and J dropped 9; count of bases not matched to a gene: 15. Germline V gene sequence: CDR1 MNHNS, CDR2 SASEGT. This CDR3 has 15 amino acids. The CDR3 bases are TGTGCCAGCAGTGCCTCCGGGACTATGCCTTTCGGGCAGTACTTC. Its protein is CASSASGTMPFGQYF.

This clonotype was found once. Here the CDR3 reads CASSRWTALNTEAFF. DNA of the CDR3: TGTGCCAGCAGTCGGTGGACAGCACTGAACACTGAAGCTTTCTTT. V is TRBV28 and J is TRBJ1-1; D is possibly TRBD1 (6 bases). V lost 5 bases and J 0 bases, leaving 13 bases between the germline ends. CDR1 MDHEN and CDR2 SYDVKM come from the germline V gene. CDR3 size: 15 residues.

The V call is TRBV7-2, the J call TRBJ1-1; TRBD1 is a possible D gene (5 bases). Germline V gene data show CDR1 as SGHTA and CDR2 as FQGNSA. Between the trimmed V and J ends, which lost 2 bases and 1 base, there was a span of 14 bases. This CDR3 has 16 residues. CDR3 DNA sequence: TGTGCCAGCAGCTTACAAGAGGGGTGGCAGAACACTGAAGCTTTCTTT. The encoded protein is CASSLQEGWQNTEAFF.

This clonotype was recorded a few times. The gene calls are TRBV25-1 and TRBJ2-3; the D is unclear. The germline V and J ends were trimmed by 7 bases and 3 bases, with 14 bases remaining between them. The CDR3 is made up of 14 amino acids. CDR1 is MGHDK, CDR2 SYGVNS, per germline. Here the CDR3 reads CASKEGLRTDTQYF. The CDR3 DNA reads TGTGCCAGCAAGGAAGGGCTTCGGACAGATACGCAGTATTTT.

The chain is built from TRBV15 and TRBJ2-5; a possible D gene is TRBD1 (5 bases). Per germline, CDR1 LNHNV and CDR2 YYDKDF (reference sequence). The CDR3 loop spans 15 amino acids. Trimming stripped 0 bases from V and 4 bases from J, with 12 bases between. The CDR3 is CATSREGPGRETQYF. The CDR3, as DNA: TGTGCCACCAGCAGAGAAGGTCCAGGGCGAGAGACCCAGTACTTC. Based on the CDR3 plus reference TRBV15 and TRBJ2-5, the full variable domain is DAMVIQNPRYQVTQFGKPVTLSCSQTLNHNVMYWYQQKSSQAPKLLFHYYDKDFNNEADTPDNFQSRRPNTSFCFLDIRSPGLGDTAMYLCATSREGPGRETQYFGPGTRLLVL.

The chain is built from TRBV3-1 and TRBJ2-4, with a possible D match to TRBD1 (6 bases). The CDR3 extends over 14 amino acids. The V gene lost 3 bases and the J gene lost 15 bases, with 21 bases spanning the gap. CDR1 and CDR2 (germline): LGHDT, YNNKEL (reference sequence). The chain's CDR3 is CASSHADTGWGGYF. CDR3 sequence (DNA): TGTGCCAGCAGCCATGCAGACACAGGGTGGGGTGGGTACTTC.

This clonotype showed up just a few times. The chain combines TRBV20-1 with TRBJ2-3; maybe TRBD2 (5 bases). Trimming removed 7 bases at V and 1 base at J, with 21 bases between. CDR1 and CDR2 from the germline V gene are DFQATT and SNEGSKA (reference sequence). The CDR3 extends over 16 amino acids. CDR3 amino acids: CSGAGKVQQGTDTQYF. DNA for the CDR3: TGCAGTGGGGCCGGGAAGGTTCAGCAGGGCACAGATACGCAGTATTTT.

V usage is TRBV6-5 and J usage is TRBJ1-1, with D maybe TRBD1 (5 bases). Deletions cut 7 bases from V and 11 bases from J, with 17 bases between. CDR1 and CDR2 (germline): MNHEY, SVGAGI. The CDR3 has 12 residues. DNA for the CDR3: TGTGCCAGCACCTCGGGGGGGGAAGGGGCTTTCTTT. It codes for CASTSGGEGAFF.

The chain uses TRBV3-1 and TRBJ2-7; TRBD2 is a possible D gene (5 bases). The tail of the sequence fits TRBJ2-5 better, so the J call may be wrong. Germline-derived CDR1 and CDR2 are LGHDT and YNNKEL (reference sequence). The CDR3 covers 13 residues. As DNA, the CDR3 is TGTGCCAGCAGCCAAGGAGGGTCGGAGACCCAGTACTTC. Translated: CASSQGGSETQYF.

This clonotype was observed a handful of times. This sequence joins TRBV2 and TRBJ2-5, with D perhaps TRBD2 (6 bases). This CDR3 region has 14 residues. Germline lookup yields CDR1 SNHLY and CDR2 FYNNEI. V was pared by 7 bases and J by 2 bases, with 14 bases between. The CDR3 reads CASMRGSWQETQYF. CDR3 nucleotides: TGTGCCAGCATGCGGGGTTCGTGGCAAGAGACCCAGTACTTC.

J is TRBJ2-2 and V is TRBV12-5; D is perhaps TRBD1 (5 bases). The CDR3 covers 16 residues. Germline V gene lookup returns CDR1 LGHNT and CDR2 FRNRAP. Trimming shortened V by 1 base and J by 0 bases, and 9 bases separated the two germline ends. The chain's CDR3 is CASGLGKQANTGELFF. CDR3 in DNA: TGTGCTAGTGGTTTGGGGAAACAGGCGAACACCGGGGAGCTGTTTTTT.

This clonotype was picked up many times. The gene calls are TRBV20-1 and TRBJ2-7, with 11 bases aligning to TRBD2. V lost 2 bases and J lost 0; bases outside the gene matches: 6. The germline CDR1 and CDR2 sequences are DFQATT and SNEGSKA (reference sequence). There are 16 residues in the CDR3. The DNA for the CDR3 is TGCAGTGCTAGAAGGACTAGCGGGCGAACCTCCTACGAGCAGTACTTC. Amino acids: CSARRTSGRTSYEQYF.

The V gene is TRBV10-3, the J gene TRBJ2-1; TRBD2 is a possible D gene (7 bases). CDR1 is ENHRY, CDR2 SYGVKD, per germline. Trimming cost V 3 bases and J 0 bases, with 21 bases left between them. CDR3 length equals 19 residues. The chain's CDR3 is CAISDPEGRGRPSYNEQFF. The CDR3 bases are TGTGCCATCAGTGACCCGGAGGGGCGGGGGCGTCCCTCCTACAATGAGCAGTTCTTC.

This clonotype was recorded a few times. The V and J genes are TRBV6-5 and TRBJ2-7; a possible D gene is TRBD1 (6 bases). The J call may be incorrect, as the DNA end agrees better with TRBJ2-5. The germline CDR1 and CDR2 sequences are MNHEY and SVGAGI. The CDR3 spans 14 residues. CDR3 loop: CASSYSQGWQTQYF. Written as DNA, the CDR3 is TGTGCCAGCAGTTACTCCCAGGGGTGGCAGACCCAGTACTTC.

The V and J genes are TRBV6-1 and TRBJ2-7, with 10 positions matching TRBD1. CDR1 and CDR2 (germline): MNHNS, SASEGT. V shed 6 bases, J shed 5 bases, and the junction held 7 bases outside the gene matches. CDR3 size: 14 residues. The CDR3 here is CASRTGDRGHEQYF. The CDR3 DNA reads TGTGCCAGCAGGACGGGGGACAGGGGTCACGAGCAGTACTTC.

This clonotype has more than one count but fewer than ten. The CDR3 spells CASSWGLSGNEQFF. CDR3 coding DNA: TGTGCCAGCAGTTGGGGACTGTCAGGCAATGAGCAGTTCTTC. The chain links TRBV27 to TRBJ2-1; maybe TRBD2 (6 bases). Trimming shortened V by 4 bases and J by 6 bases, and 13 bases separated the two germline ends. Germline CDR1 and CDR2: MNHEY and SMNVEV (reference sequence). This CDR3 has 14 residues.

V is TRBV29-1 and J is TRBJ2-7; 10 bases match TRBD1. Looked up from germline, CDR1 is SQVTM and CDR2 is ANQGSEA. Unmatched junction bases numbered 6, after V lost 5 bases and J lost 2 bases. This CDR3 spans 14 amino acids. CDR3 nucleotides: TGCAGCGTTCCGGGACAGGGGACAACCTACGAGCAGTACTTC. Its translation: CSVPGQGTTYEQYF.

Regarding this clonotype: A much larger clone is a single base away; this may be a read error. J is TRBJ1-1 and V is TRBV3-1; no clear D gene. Trimming left V 4 bases short and J 6 bases short, with 15 bases between. Germline lookup yields CDR1 LGHDT and CDR2 YNNKEL (reference sequence). The CDR3 is 14 amino acids. CDR3 nucleotide sequence: TGTGCCAGCAGCCGAGATGGTGGGTCTGCTGAAGCTTTCTTT. Protein: CASSRDGGSAEAFF.

This clonotype was picked up a small number of times. This chain uses TRBV10-3 with TRBJ2-3; D not certain. Germline CDR1 ENHRY, CDR2 SYGVKD. This CDR3 region has 15 residues. With 3 bases removed from V and 2 bases from J, the gap between germline ends came to 12 bases. The CDR3 DNA sequence: TGTGCCATCAGTGAAATGGAGAATCCCACAGATACGCAGTATTTT. Residues: CAISEMENPTDTQYF.

The V call is TRBV2, the J call TRBJ2-3; TRBD2 aligns across 8 bases. Germline CDR1 reads SNHLY; CDR2 reads FYNNEI. This CDR3 comprises 14 residues. Unmatched junction bases numbered 1, after V lost 4 bases and J lost 1 base. Here the CDR3 DNA reads TGTGCCAGCAGTGGGGGACTAGGCACAGATACGCAGTATTTT. Amino acid sequence: CASSGGLGTDTQYF.

V and J are TRBV6-2 or TRBV6-3 and TRBJ2-3, with D perhaps TRBD1 (6 bases). The germline V and J ends were trimmed by 5 bases and 5 bases, with 20 bases remaining between them. From germline, CDR1 is MNHEY and CDR2 SVGEGT. CDR3 length: 16 amino acids. Here the CDR3 reads CASSQNRQARGDTQYF. CDR3 bases: TGTGCCAGCAGTCAGAACAGACAGGCAAGAGGAGATACGCAGTATTTT.

The gene calls are TRBV4-1 and TRBJ2-1; 11 nucleotides match TRBD1. Germline V gives CDR1 MGHRA, CDR2 YSYEKL. This CDR3 comprises 20 residues. Trimming removed 1 base from V and 6 bases from J; junction bases left unmatched: 17. The DNA for the CDR3 is TGCGCCAGCAGCCAAGGACGGACAGGGGGCTACCGGGTCCTCCTCAATGAGCAGTTCTTC. This gives the protein CASSQGRTGGYRVLLNEQFF.